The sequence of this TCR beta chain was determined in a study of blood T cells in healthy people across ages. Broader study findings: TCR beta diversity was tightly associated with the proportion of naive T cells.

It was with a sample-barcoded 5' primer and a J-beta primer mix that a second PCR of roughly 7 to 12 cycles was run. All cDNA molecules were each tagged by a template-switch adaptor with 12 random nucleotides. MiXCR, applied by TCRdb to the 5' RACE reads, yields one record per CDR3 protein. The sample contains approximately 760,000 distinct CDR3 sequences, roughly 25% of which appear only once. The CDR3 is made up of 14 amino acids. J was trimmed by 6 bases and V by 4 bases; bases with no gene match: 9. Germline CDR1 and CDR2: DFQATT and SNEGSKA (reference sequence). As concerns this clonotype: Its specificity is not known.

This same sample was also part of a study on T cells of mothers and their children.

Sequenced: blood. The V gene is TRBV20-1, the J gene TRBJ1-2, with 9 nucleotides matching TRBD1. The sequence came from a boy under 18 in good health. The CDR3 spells CSANEGTGRNGYTF. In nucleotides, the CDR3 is TGCAGTGCTAACGAAGGGACAGGGAGGAATGGCTACACCTTC.